The TCR beta chain described here comes from a study of T cell responses to AZD1222 COVID-19 vaccine. The method was immunoSEQ multiplex PCR; TCRdb's version includes in-frame clones alone and lacks a portion of them. The sample lists some 170,000 clones; around 94% were seen once. V was clipped by 2 bases and J by 3 bases, with 16 bases between them. CDR3 size: 16 residues. Germline CDR1 is KGHSH and CDR2 is LQKENI. Study outcomes and limitations: Clonal diversity was possibly underestimated, and white British individuals and females predominated among donors.

Worth noting for this clone: Its matching antigen is unknown.

This material consisted of peripheral blood, taken 28 days after the second AZD1222 dose. The sequence derives from an adult who received the AZD1222 COVID-19 vaccine. The chain recombines TRBV18 with TRBJ1-2, with D possibly being TRBD1 (5 bases). CDR3 bases: TGTGCCAGCTCACCAGGGGAGGGGACGCTTCACTATGGCTACACCTTC. Translated, it gives CASSPGEGTLHYGYTF.